This T cell receptor (beta chain) stems from a study of T cell responses to AZD1222 COVID-19 vaccine. Libraries were prepared by immunoSEQ multiplex PCR; TCRdb keeps only in-frame clonotypes and omits some of them. The sample lists 75,000 to 100,000 clones; about 90% were seen once. Study-wide results and caveats: Sampling captured repertoires only after the peak T cell response. The breadth and depth of Spike-specific TCRs increased once two AZD1222 doses had been given. Among the donors, most were white British and more were female, and clonal diversity was possibly underestimated. Unmutated variant regions are reportedly targeted by nearly half of spike-specific TCRs.

With respect to this clone: Its antigen remains unidentified.

This CDR3 comprises 14 residues. CDR1 and CDR2 (germline): MGHRA, YSYEKL. Trimming left V 1 base short and J 7 bases short, with 13 bases between. The chain has TRBV4-1 and TRBJ1-1, with D possibly matching TRBD1 (6 bases). This specimen consisted of peripheral blood, obtained on day 0 of MenACWY control vaccination. The receptor's source is an adult in good health. The CDR3 bases are TGCGCCAGCAGCCAAGTTGGACAGAGCCTTGAAGCTTTCTTT. Translating it yields CASSQVGQSLEAFF.